These 24 T cell receptor beta chains were sequenced from one sample in a study of regulatory T cells in long-lasting Graves disease. The authors built TCR beta libraries using iRepertoire HTBI primers and Arm-PCR of CDR3 regions. TCRdb passed the multiplex PCR reads through MiXCR, listing each CDR3 protein once. The table has 350,000 to 500,000 distinct CDR3 sequences, roughly a fifth seen once. Sample time point: persistent/refractory GD, antithyroid drugs over 5 years with positive TRAb. Researchers made the TCR library from RNA that was extracted from PBMCs. The specimen comprised peripheral blood mononuclear cells (PBMCs), sampled when the disease was refractory, from a patient treated with antithyroid drugs. The receptors were gathered from a female donor with Graves disease.

This clonotype occurred a few times. J is TRBJ2-1 and V is TRBV20-1, with 8 bases identical to TRBD2. Germline CDR1 reads DFQATT; CDR2 reads SNEGSKA (reference sequence). The V gene end was trimmed by 0 bases and the J gene end by 0 bases; junction bases not matched to a gene: 25. This CDR3 comprises 23 residues. The CDR3 is CSARDPERASLWREVLSYNEQFF. DNA of the CDR3: TGCAGTGCTAGAGATCCCGAGAGGGCATCATTGTGGCGGGAGGTCCTCTCCTACAATGAGCAGTTCTTC.

The chain joins TRBV6-2 or TRBV6-3 to TRBJ2-2; 7 bases align to TRBD2. V lost 0 bases, J lost 5 bases, and 3 bases stayed unmatched. The CDR3 sequence is 15 residues long. Looked up from germline, CDR1 is MNHEY and CDR2 is SVGEGT. CDR3 amino acids: CASSYSAGETGELFF. CDR3 nucleotides: TGTGCCAGCAGTTACTCGGCGGGGGAGACCGGGGAGCTGTTTTTT.

This clonotype showed up many times. The V call is TRBV2, the J call TRBJ2-7; D unresolved. This CDR3 contains 11 residues. Germline values: CDR1 SNHLY, CDR2 FYNNEI. V was clipped by 6 bases and J by 4 bases, with 7 bases between them. The CDR3 region has the DNA TGTGCCAGCAGATACGGTTACGAGCAGTACTTC. Translated, it gives CASRYGYEQYF.

V usage is TRBV20-1 and J usage is TRBJ2-7; 9 bases line up with TRBD2. After removal of 6 bases from V and 4 bases from J, the junction contained 28 bases not matched to a gene. CDR1 is DFQATT and CDR2 is SNEGSKA in the germline V gene (reference sequence). The CDR3 runs to 20 residues. The CDR3 DNA is TGCAGTGCCCCTACGACAACAGAGACGCAACTTAGCGGGAGCGATTACGAGCAGTACTTC. The encoded protein is CSAPTTTETQLSGSDYEQYF.

This clonotype was counted only a few times. V usage is TRBV5-6 and J usage is TRBJ2-4; the match to TRBD1 covers 9 bases. This CDR3 is built from 14 residues. The V and J ends lost 4 bases and 8 bases, in that order; junction bases with no gene match: 7. Germline V lookup: CDR1 SGHDT, CDR2 YYEEEE. CDR3 sequence: CASSTATGGDIQYF. CDR3 DNA sequence: TGTGCCAGCAGCACCGCGACAGGGGGGGACATTCAGTACTTC. Drawing the rest from reference TRBV5-6 and TRBJ2-4, the complete variable domain is DAGVTQSPTHLIKTRGQQVTLRCSPKSGHDTVSWYQQALGQGPQFIFQYYEEEERQRGNFPDRFSGHQFPNYSSELNVNALLLGDSALYLCASSTATGGDIQYFGAGTRLSVL.

This clonotype showed up just a few times. The chain recombines TRBV16 with TRBJ2-7, with TRBD2 identical over 9 bases. The trim removed 0 bases at V and 3 bases at J, leaving 3 bases unmatched. This CDR3 spans 15 amino acids. CDR1 is KGHSY and CDR2 is FQNENV in the germline V gene. CDR3 nucleotide sequence: TGTGCCAGCAGCCAATCGCTAGCGGGGAACTACGAGCAGTACTTC. It specifies CASSQSLAGNYEQYF.

The chain uses TRBV9 and TRBJ1-3, with D possibly being TRBD1 (6 bases). The CDR3 consists of 15 residues. Per the germline V gene, CDR1 is SGDLS and CDR2 is YYNGEE. Deletions cut 0 bases from V and 1 base from J, with 8 bases between. CDR3 residues: CASSVETGSGNTIYF. The CDR3 DNA is TGTGCCAGCAGCGTAGAGACAGGATCTGGAAACACCATATATTTT.

This clonotype appeared many times. V usage is TRBV19 and J usage is TRBJ1-2; 12 bases are a match to TRBD1. V gave up 7 bases and J gave up 4 bases; unmatched junction bases: 10. Germline assignment: CDR1 LNHDA and CDR2 SQIVND (reference sequence). The CDR3 is made up of 16 amino acids. CDR3 residues: CASTSGTGGRLYGYTF. In nucleotides, the CDR3 is TGTGCCAGTACATCAGGGACAGGGGGCCGACTCTATGGCTACACCTTC.

This clonotype was recorded at least ten times. The rearrangement joins TRBV27 to TRBJ1-1; D gene uncertain. The germline V and J ends were trimmed by 10 bases and 1 base, with 16 bases remaining between them. The V gene's germline CDR1 is MNHEY and CDR2 SMNVEV (reference sequence). The CDR3 runs to 14 residues. CDR3 nucleotides: TGTGCCACCTCACTTTGGGGTCGGAACACTGAAGCTTTCTTT. Translating it yields CATSLWGRNTEAFF.

This clonotype was seen repeatedly, ten times or more. J is TRBJ1-5 and V is TRBV28, with 7 positions matching TRBD1. CDR3 length equals 16 residues. Germline assignment: CDR1 MDHEN and CDR2 SYDVKM. After removal of 2 bases from V and 2 bases from J, the junction contained 6 bases not matched to a gene. CDR3 region: CASSLESGGRNQPQHF. CDR3 coding DNA: TGTGCCAGCAGTTTAGAATCAGGGGGACGCAATCAGCCCCAGCATTTT.

The table lists this clonotype with a few counts. The chain couples TRBV11-1 to TRBJ2-1, with D perhaps TRBD1 or TRBD2 (5 bases each). The V end was cut by 4 bases, the J end by 8 bases, with 15 bases between. The CDR3 is 14 residues long. Germline V gene sequence: CDR1 SGHAT, CDR2 FQDESV (reference sequence). Here the CDR3 reads CASSSGTWEYEQFF. CDR3 DNA: TGTGCCAGCAGCTCAGGGACGTGGGAATATGAGCAGTTCTTC.

This clonotype has just a few counts. The V and J genes are TRBV6-1 and TRBJ2-2; TRBD2 matches 16 bases. Germline V CDR1 and CDR2: MNHNS, SASEGT. Trimming removed 6 bases from V and 6 bases from J; junction bases left unmatched: 16. The CDR3 totals 20 residues. CDR3 DNA: TGTGCCAGCAGCGAGGGGACTAGCGGGAGGGACCCCCACGGTCCCGGGGAGCTGTTTTTT. Amino acids: CASSEGTSGRDPHGPGELFF.

The rearrangement uses TRBV2 and TRBJ2-1; possibly TRBD2 for D (6 bases). V gave up 5 bases and J gave up 4 bases, with 36 bases separating them. CDR3 size: 22 residues. Per germline, CDR1 SNHLY and CDR2 FYNNEI. CDR3 sequence (DNA): TGTGCCAGCAGTAATATCTTCGAGATATATTCAGGTTGGGGGAGGCCTTACAATGAGCAGTTCTTC. It translates to CASSNIFEIYSGWGRPYNEQFF.

The sample holds many counts of this clonotype. The chain couples TRBV27 to TRBJ2-2, with D perhaps TRBD1 or TRBD2 (5 bases each). The germline V and J ends were trimmed by 6 bases and 0 bases, with 11 bases remaining between them. CDR1 and CDR2 from the germline V gene are MNHEY and SMNVEV (reference sequence). This CDR3 has 15 residues. CDR3 loop: CASRGLGANTGELFF. The CDR3, as DNA: TGTGCCAGCAGGGGGTTGGGGGCGAACACCGGGGAGCTGTTTTTT.

The V call is TRBV11-2, the J call TRBJ2-7, with TRBD1 matching 11 bases. The CDR3 runs 15 residues. The junction had 9 bases not matched to a gene; V was cut back by 4 bases and J by 7 bases. CDR1 is SGHAT, CDR2 FQNNGV, per germline. The CDR3 here is CASSSGWTGGSEQYF. The CDR3 nucleotides are TGTGCCAGCAGCTCAGGGTGGACAGGGGGCAGTGAGCAGTACTTC.

This chain links TRBV4-1 with TRBJ2-2; no clear D. This CDR3 is 14 amino acids long. V lost 1 base to trimming and J lost 5 bases, with 8 bases between them. CDR1 and CDR2 (germline): MGHRA, YSYEKL. The CDR3 region is CASSQVTATGELFF. The CDR3 nucleotides are TGCGCCAGCAGCCAAGTGACTGCTACCGGGGAGCTGTTTTTT.

This clonotype was counted many times. V is TRBV28 and J is TRBJ2-2; D is perhaps TRBD1 (5 bases). The germline V gene has CDR1 MDHEN and CDR2 SYDVKM. Trimming took 7 bases from V and 7 from J, leaving 10 bases between them. CDR3 length equals 12 residues. CDR3 sequence (DNA): TGTGCCAGCAAGCAGGGAAACGGGGAGCTGTTTTTT. Translating gives CASKQGNGELFF.

This chain joins TRBV3-1 and TRBJ2-1; D is ambiguous. Germline CDR1 LGHDT, CDR2 YNNKEL (reference sequence). The CDR3 contains 14 residues. Trimming took off 0 bases at V and 6 bases at J, with 9 bases between the two ends. The CDR3 here is CASSQEAGFNEQFF. CDR3 coding DNA: TGTGCCAGCAGCCAAGAAGCTGGATTCAATGAGCAGTTCTTC.

As concerns this clonotype: The junction and the germline gene differ at one end; a read error may be behind it. The chain uses TRBV29-1 and TRBJ2-7; 10 bases match TRBD1. Germline CDR1 and CDR2: SQVTM and ANQGSEA. The CDR3 length is 14 residues. CDR3 sequence reads: CSGLWDRGSYEQCF. CDR3 DNA sequence: TGCAGCGGGCTCTGGGACAGGGGATCCTACGAGCAGTGCTTC.

This clonotype was seen more than once but under ten times. The chain couples TRBV6-5 to TRBJ2-2; D may be TRBD1 or TRBD2 (5 bases each). The CDR3 runs to 16 residues. Deletions cut 0 bases from V and 7 bases from J, with 15 bases between. The V gene's germline CDR1 is MNHEY and CDR2 SVGAGI. The DNA for the CDR3 is TGTGCCAGCAGTTACTCTCTTGGGACGATGGGCGGGGAGCTGTTTTTT. Encoded protein: CASSYSLGTMGGELFF.

This chain connects TRBV20-1 to TRBJ1-4; D unclear. CDR1 is DFQATT and CDR2 is SNEGSKA in the germline V gene (reference sequence). The V end was cut by 6 bases, the J end by 5 bases, with 16 bases between. This CDR3 contains 14 residues. The CDR3 nucleotides are TGCAGTGCCCATAGGGCAGGAAAAAATGAAAAACTGTTTTTT. It translates to CSAHRAGKNEKLFF.

The chain joins TRBV28 to TRBJ2-1; TRBD2 agrees at 11 bases. After removal of 2 bases from V and 7 bases from J, the junction contained 7 bases not matched to a gene. This CDR3 region has 16 residues. Germline V lookup: CDR1 MDHEN, CDR2 SYDVKM. The CDR3 loop reads CASSLMRGLAENEQFF. CDR3 nucleotides: TGTGCCAGCAGTTTAATGAGGGGACTAGCGGAGAATGAGCAGTTCTTC. Based on the CDR3 plus reference TRBV28 and TRBJ2-1, the full variable domain is DVKVTQSSRYLVKRTGEKVFLECVQDMDHENMFWYRQDPGLGLRLIYFSYDVKMKEKGDIPEGYSVSREKKERFSLILESASTNQTSMYLCASSLMRGLAENEQFFGPGTRLTVL.

This clonotype was detected many times. This chain links TRBV2 with TRBJ1-1; D unresolved. With 6 bases removed from V and 1 base from J, the gap between germline ends came to 9 bases. CDR1 SNHLY and CDR2 FYNNEI come from the germline V gene. The CDR3 runs 13 residues. CDR3 residues: CASRSDGNTEAFF. The CDR3 DNA follows: TGTGCCAGCAGATCCGACGGGAACACTGAAGCTTTCTTT.

This clonotype was picked up many times. CDR3 DNA: TGTGCCAGCAGTTCCACGAGGGCGACAGGGGATAATGGCTACACCTTC. It specifies CASSSTRATGDNGYTF. The chain recombines TRBV28 with TRBJ1-2, with 8 bases lining up with TRBD1. V lost 4 bases to trimming and J lost 6 bases; unmatched junction nucleotides: 13. This CDR3 has 16 amino acids. Germline V gene data show CDR1 as MDHEN and CDR2 as SYDVKM.